This T cell receptor (beta chain) was documented in a study of T cell responses to AZD1222 COVID-19 vaccine. Study-wide results and limits: There were vaccine-associated CD4 TCRs across spike, dominant at 160-218 and 743-854. Reportedly, close to half of spike-specific TCRs are directed against unmutated variant regions.

As regards this clone: Its antigen remains unidentified.

Per the germline V gene, CDR1 is MNHNS and CDR2 is SASEGT. Trimming removed 3 bases from V and 2 bases from J, with 13 bases in between. The CDR3 sequence is 15 residues long. Only in-frame clones appear in the TCRdb table, and some are missing; sequencing was by immunoSEQ multiplex PCR. The data contain 250,000 to 300,000 clones, about 94% of them singletons. This clonotype was obtained from an adult who received the AZD1222 COVID-19 vaccine. The chain uses TRBV6-1 and TRBJ1-1, with D possibly TRBD1 on 6 matching bases. Material: peripheral blood, obtained 28 days after the second AZD1222 dose. The CDR3 reads CASSDRTETNTEAFF. In nucleotides, the CDR3 is TGTGCCAGCAGTGATCGGACAGAAACTAACACTGAAGCTTTCTTT.